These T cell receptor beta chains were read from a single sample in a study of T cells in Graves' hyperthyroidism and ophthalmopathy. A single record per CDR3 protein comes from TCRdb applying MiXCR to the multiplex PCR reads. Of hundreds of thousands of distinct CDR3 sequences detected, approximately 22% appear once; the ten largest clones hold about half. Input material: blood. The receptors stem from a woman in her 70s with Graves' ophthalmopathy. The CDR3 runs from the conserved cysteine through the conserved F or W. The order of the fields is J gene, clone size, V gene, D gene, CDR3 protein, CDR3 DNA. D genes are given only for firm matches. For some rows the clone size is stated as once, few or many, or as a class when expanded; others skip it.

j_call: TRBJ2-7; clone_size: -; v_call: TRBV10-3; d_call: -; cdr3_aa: CATKTGLSYEQYF; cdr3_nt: TGTGCCACCAAGACAGGCCTATCCTACGAGCAGTACTTC
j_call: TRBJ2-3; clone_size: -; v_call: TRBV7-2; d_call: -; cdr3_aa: CASSLDGVASTDTQYF; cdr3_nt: TGTGCCAGCAGCTTAGACGGAGTAGCGAGCACAGATACGCAGTATTTT
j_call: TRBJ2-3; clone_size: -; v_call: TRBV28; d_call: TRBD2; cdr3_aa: CASSSGTSGRSDTQYF; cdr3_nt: TGTGCCAGCAGTTCGGGGACTAGCGGGAGGTCAGATACGCAGTATTTT
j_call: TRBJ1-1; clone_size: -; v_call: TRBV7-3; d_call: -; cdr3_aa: CASSLGWGLGTEAFF; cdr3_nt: TGTGCCAGCAGCTTGGGTTGGGGGTTAGGCACTGAAGCTTTCTTT
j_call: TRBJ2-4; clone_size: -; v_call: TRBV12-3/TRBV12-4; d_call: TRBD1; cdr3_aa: CASSAPGQGAQAKNIQYF; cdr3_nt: TGTGCCAGCAGTGCTCCGGGACAGGGGGCCCAAGCCAAAAACATTCAGTACTTC
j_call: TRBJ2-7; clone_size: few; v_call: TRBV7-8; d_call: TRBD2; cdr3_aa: CASSWGTSGNHYYEQYF; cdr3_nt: TGTGCCAGCAGCTGGGGGACTAGCGGGAATCATTACTACGAGCAGTACTTC
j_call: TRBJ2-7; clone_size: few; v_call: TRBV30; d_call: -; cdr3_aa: CAWTQKGHSYEQYF; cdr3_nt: TGTGCCTGGACTCAAAAGGGACACTCCTACGAGCAGTACTTC
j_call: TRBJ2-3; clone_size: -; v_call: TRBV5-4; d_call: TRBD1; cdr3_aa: CASSFGRGLTDTQYF; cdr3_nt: TGTGCCAGCAGCTTCGGCAGGGGGCTTACAGATACGCAGTATTTT
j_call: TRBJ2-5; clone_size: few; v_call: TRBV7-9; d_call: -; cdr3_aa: CASSSGAGGGKTQYF; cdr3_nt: TGTGCCAGCAGTTCAGGGGCAGGCGGCGGGAAGACCCAGTACTTC
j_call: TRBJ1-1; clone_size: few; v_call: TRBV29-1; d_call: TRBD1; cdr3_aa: CSVGTGGHTEAFF; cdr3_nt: TGCAGCGTTGGCACAGGGGGCCACACTGAAGCTTTCTTT
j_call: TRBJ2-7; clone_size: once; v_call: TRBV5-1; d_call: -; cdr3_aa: CASSLSPLGESEQYF; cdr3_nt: TGCGCCAGCAGCTTGTCACCCCTGGGAGAATCCGAGCAGTACTTC
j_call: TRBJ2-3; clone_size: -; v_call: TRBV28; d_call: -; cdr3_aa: CASLPYFSTDTQYF; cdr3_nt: TGTGCCAGCCTACCGTACTTTAGCACAGATACGCAGTATTTT
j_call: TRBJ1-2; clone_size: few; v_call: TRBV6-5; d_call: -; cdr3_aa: CASSYDFQGTYGYTF; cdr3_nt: TGTGCCAGCAGTTACGACTTTCAGGGGACTTATGGCTACACCTTC
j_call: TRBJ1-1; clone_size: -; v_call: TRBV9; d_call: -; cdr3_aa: CASSVGKNTEAFF; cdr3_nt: TGTGCCAGCAGCGTAGGGAAAAACACTGAAGCTTTCTTT
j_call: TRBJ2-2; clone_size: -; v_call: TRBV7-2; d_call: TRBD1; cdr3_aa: CASRDGTGVNTGELFF; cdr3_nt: TGTGCCAGCAGGGATGGGACAGGGGTGAACACCGGGGAGCTGTTTTTT
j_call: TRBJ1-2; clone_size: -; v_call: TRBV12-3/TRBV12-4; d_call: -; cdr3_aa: CASSPGVPPGYTF; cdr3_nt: TGTGCCAGCAGCCCCGGGGTTCCGCCTGGCTACACCTTC
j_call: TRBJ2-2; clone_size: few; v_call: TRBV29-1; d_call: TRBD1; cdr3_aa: CSVLIQGVNGELFF; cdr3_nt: TGCAGCGTCCTAATACAGGGGGTAAATGGGGAGCTGTTTTTT